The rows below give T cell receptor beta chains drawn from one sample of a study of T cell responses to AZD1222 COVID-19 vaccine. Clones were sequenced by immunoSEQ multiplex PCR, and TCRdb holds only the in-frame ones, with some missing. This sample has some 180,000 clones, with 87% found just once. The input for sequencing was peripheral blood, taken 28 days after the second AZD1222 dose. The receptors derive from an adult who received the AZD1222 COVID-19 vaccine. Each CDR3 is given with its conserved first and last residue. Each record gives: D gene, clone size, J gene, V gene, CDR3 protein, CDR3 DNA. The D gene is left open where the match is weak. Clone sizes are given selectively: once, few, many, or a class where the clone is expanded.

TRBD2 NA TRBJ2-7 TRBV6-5 CATGRDYSYEQYF TGTGCCACCGGCCGGGACTATTCCTACGAGCAGTACTTC
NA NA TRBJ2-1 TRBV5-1 CASSLRGTPNEQFF TGCGCCAGCAGCTTGAGAGGGACTCCTAATGAGCAGTTCTTC
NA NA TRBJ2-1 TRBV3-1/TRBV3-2 CASTPSRSRGARIEQFF TGTGCCAGCACCCCGTCGAGGAGTAGGGGGGCGCGAATTGAGCAGTTCTTC
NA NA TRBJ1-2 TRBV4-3 CASSPDGGENYGYTF TGCGCCAGCAGCCCTGATGGGGGGGAGAACTATGGCTACACCTTC
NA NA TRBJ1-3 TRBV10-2 CASSWSWADSGNTIYF TGCGCCAGCAGTTGGAGCTGGGCGGACTCTGGAAACACCATATATTTT
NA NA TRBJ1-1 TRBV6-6 CASSYPRDIYTEAFF TGTGCCAGCAGTTACCCCAGGGACATTTACACTGAAGCTTTCTTT
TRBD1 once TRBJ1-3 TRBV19 CASSAGGRNTIYF TGTGCCAGTAGTGCAGGGGGAAGAAACACCATATATTTT
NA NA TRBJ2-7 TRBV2 CASNVADLPEQYF TGTGCCAGCAACGTAGCGGACTTGCCCGAGCAGTACTTC
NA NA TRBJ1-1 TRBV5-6 CASSLAGRLMNTEAFF TGTGCCAGCAGCTTGGCAGGGCGTCTCATGAACACTGAAGCTTTCTTT
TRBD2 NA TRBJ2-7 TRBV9 CASSAHGSGGSYEQYF TGTGCCAGCAGCGCTCATGGTAGCGGGGGATCCTACGAGCAGTACTTC
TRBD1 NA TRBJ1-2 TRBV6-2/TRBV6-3 CASSWTGTMWGYTF TGTGCCAGCAGTTGGACAGGGACTATGTGGGGCTACACCTTC
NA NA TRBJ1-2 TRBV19 CASSIGGIYGYTF TGTGCCAGTAGTATAGGGGGAATCTATGGCTACACCTTC
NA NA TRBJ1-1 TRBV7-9 CASSPPGRGTEAFF TGTGCCAGCAGCCCGCCGGGACGGGGAACTGAAGCTTTCTTT
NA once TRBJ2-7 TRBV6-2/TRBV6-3 CASSYVGQRTYEQYF TGTGCCAGCAGTTACGTTGGACAGAGGACCTACGAGCAGTACTTC
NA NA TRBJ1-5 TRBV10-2 CASSESGGPQPQHF TGCGCCAGCAGTGAGTCAGGGGGGCCCCAGCCCCAGCATTTT
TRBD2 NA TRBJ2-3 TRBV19 CASSIGSGGSTDTQYF TGTGCCAGTAGTATAGGAAGCGGGGGTAGCACAGATACGCAGTATTTT
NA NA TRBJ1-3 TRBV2 CASSPGTTKDGNTIYF TGTGCCAGCAGTCCCGGGACAACTAAGGACGGAAACACCATATATTTT
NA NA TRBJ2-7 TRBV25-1 CASMEIRGEQYF TGTGCCAGCATGGAGATCAGGGGCGAGCAGTACTTC
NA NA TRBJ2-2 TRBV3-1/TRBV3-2 CASSQGLLTVNTGELFF TGTGCCAGCAGCCAGGGGTTGCTGACGGTGAACACCGGGGAGCTGTTTTTT
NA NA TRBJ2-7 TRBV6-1 CASSEAGGPTSYEQYF TGTGCCAGCAGTGAAGCAGGGGGACCAACCTCCTACGAGCAGTACTTC
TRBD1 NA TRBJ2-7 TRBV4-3 CASSLNVVGQGYEQYF TGCGCCAGCAGCCTCAATGTGGTCGGACAGGGCTACGAGCAGTACTTC
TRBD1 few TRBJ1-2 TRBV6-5 CASSYGQGAGYGYTF TGTGCCAGCAGTTACGGACAGGGGGCTGGCTATGGCTACACCTTC
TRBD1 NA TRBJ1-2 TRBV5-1 CASSLVQGAFYGYTF TGCGCCAGCAGCTTGGTTCAGGGGGCTTTCTATGGCTACACCTTC
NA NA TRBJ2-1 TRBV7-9 CASQQASEQFF TGTGCCAGCCAACAGGCCTCTGAGCAGTTCTTC
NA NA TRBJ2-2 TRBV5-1 CASSFDNTGELFF TGCGCCAGCAGCTTCGATAACACCGGGGAGCTGTTTTTT
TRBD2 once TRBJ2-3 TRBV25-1 CASSATSGAHTDTQYF TGTGCCAGCAGTGCCACTAGCGGGGCCCACACAGATACGCAGTATTTT
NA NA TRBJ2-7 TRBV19 CASSMFGGSYEQYF TGTGCCAGTAGTATGTTCGGGGGCTCCTACGAGCAGTACTTC
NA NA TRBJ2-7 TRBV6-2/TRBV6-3 CASSDAVGPGEQYF TGTGCCAGCAGTGACGCAGTAGGGCCGGGGGAGCAGTACTTC
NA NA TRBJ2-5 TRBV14 CASSQGGLQETQYF TGTGCCAGCAGCCAAGGAGGACTGCAAGAGACCCAGTACTTC
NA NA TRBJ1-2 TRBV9 CASSVDQQGYGYTF TGTGCCAGCAGCGTAGACCAACAGGGCTATGGCTACACCTTC
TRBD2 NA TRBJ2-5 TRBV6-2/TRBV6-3 CASSYSIRGGKETQYF TGTGCCAGCAGTTACTCGATTCGGGGGGGTAAAGAGACCCAGTACTTC
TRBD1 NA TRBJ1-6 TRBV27 CASSTTSTGSASPLHF TGTGCCAGCAGCACCACCTCGACAGGGAGTGCTTCACCCCTCCACTTT
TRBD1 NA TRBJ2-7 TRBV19 CASRETGLGYEQYF TGTGCCAGTAGGGAGACAGGGCTCGGCTACGAGCAGTACTTC
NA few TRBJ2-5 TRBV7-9 CASSLGVSETQYF TGTGCCAGCAGCTTAGGGGTATCGGAGACCCAGTACTTC
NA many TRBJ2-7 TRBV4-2 CASSQEEGDGSYEQYF TGTGCCAGCAGCCAAGAGGAGGGGGACGGCTCCTACGAGCAGTACTTC
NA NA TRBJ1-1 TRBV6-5 CASAVKMNTEAFF TGTGCCAGCGCCGTCAAGATGAACACTGAAGCTTTCTTT
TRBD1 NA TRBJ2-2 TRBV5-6 CASSPTTGTGSTGELFF TGTGCCAGCAGCCCAACCACCGGGACAGGGTCTACCGGGGAGCTGTTTTTT
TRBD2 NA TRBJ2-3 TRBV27 CASRISGGTDTQYF TGTGCCAGCAGAATTAGCGGGGGTACGGATACGCAGTATTTT
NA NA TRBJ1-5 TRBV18 CASNQAGWNQPQHF TGTGCCAGCAACCAGGCAGGGTGGAATCAGCCCCAGCATTTT
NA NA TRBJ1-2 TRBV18 CASSPTGTDYGYTF TGTGCCAGCTCACCTACCGGGACGGACTATGGCTACACCTTC
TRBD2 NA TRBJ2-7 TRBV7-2 CASSLGGSLWRGYEQYF TGTGCCAGCAGCTTAGGAGGGAGTTTGTGGCGGGGGTACGAGCAGTACTTC
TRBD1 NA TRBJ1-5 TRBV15 CATSPGTGVIGNQPQHF TGTGCCACCAGTCCCGGAACAGGGGTAATCGGCAATCAGCCCCAGCATTTT
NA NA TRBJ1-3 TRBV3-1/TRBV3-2 CASSSTESNTIYF TGTGCCAGCAGTTCAACAGAATCAAACACCATATATTTT
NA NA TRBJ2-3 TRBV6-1 CASSEALEGTTDTQYF TGTGCCAGCAGTGAAGCGCTCGAGGGTACCACAGATACGCAGTATTTT
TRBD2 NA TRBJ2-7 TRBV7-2 CASSPGLGPRVEQYF TGTGCCAGCAGCCCAGGACTAGGCCCCCGAGTCGAGCAGTACTTC
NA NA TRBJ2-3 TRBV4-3 CASSLGGFNTDTQYF TGCGCCAGCAGCCTCGGAGGATTCAACACAGATACGCAGTATTTT
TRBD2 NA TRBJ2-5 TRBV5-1 CASSLAAGGLETQYF TGCGCCAGCAGCTTGGCGGCGGGGGGGCTCGAGACCCAGTACTTC
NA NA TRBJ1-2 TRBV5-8 CASSHRPPEGYTF TGTGCCAGCAGCCATCGCCCCCCGGAGGGCTACACCTTC
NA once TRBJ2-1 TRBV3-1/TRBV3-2 CASSQDMNPSYNEQFF TGTGCCAGCAGCCAAGATATGAATCCCTCCTACAATGAGCAGTTCTTC
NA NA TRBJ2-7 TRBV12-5 CASGLDRVSSYEQYF TGTGCTAGTGGTTTGGATCGGGTGAGCTCCTACGAGCAGTACTTC